Described below is a single TCR beta chain sequence and its context. The antigen is undetermined. The data stem from a study of cytomegalovirus exposure and HLA in healthy donors. At the level of the study: From HLA-typed donors, an early data release held roughly 89 million unique TCRs. Broader study findings: TCR beta sequences reportedly predicted most subjects' HLA-A and HLA-B alleles accurately. Other equally common chains were less clonally expanded than HLA-associated TCR beta chains, a later analysis showed.

The CDR3 length is 14 residues. V trimming: 3 bases; J trimming: 7 bases; junction bases outside the gene matches: 6. Germline-derived CDR1 and CDR2 are SGHDT and YYEEEE. Researchers ran the PCR with 60 Vbeta and 13 Jbeta primers. Profiled with immunoSEQ multiplex PCR; TCRdb holds only in-frame clones, not every one. The repertoire holds roughly 160,000 clones, with less than 80% as singletons. This clonotype was sampled from a middle-aged man in good health and CMV-seronegative. Sequenced: PBMCs. V is TRBV5-6 and J is TRBJ1-4; 7 bases are shared with TRBD1. CDR3 nucleotides: TGTGCCAGCAGCTCTGACAGGGAGTTTGAAAAACTGTTTTTT. Its translation: CASSSDREFEKLFF.